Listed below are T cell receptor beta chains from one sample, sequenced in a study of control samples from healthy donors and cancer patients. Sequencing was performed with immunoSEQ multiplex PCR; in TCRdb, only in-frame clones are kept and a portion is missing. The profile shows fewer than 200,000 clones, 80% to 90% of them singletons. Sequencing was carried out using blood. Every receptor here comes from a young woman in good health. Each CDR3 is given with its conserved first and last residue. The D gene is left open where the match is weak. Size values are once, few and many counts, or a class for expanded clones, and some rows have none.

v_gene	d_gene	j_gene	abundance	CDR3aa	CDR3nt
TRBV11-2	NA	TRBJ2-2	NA	CASSPSVGWVVPGELFF	TGTGCCAGCAGCCCCTCTGTAGGGTGGGTAGTCCCCGGGGAGCTGTTTTTT
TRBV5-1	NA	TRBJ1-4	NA	CASSFLAGGTNEKLFF	TGCGCCAGCAGCTTTTTGGCCGGGGGAACTAATGAAAAACTGTTTTTT
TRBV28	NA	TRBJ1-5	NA	CASSSSRTGRRWYQPQHF	TGTGCCAGCAGTTCTTCAAGAACAGGGAGGAGATGGTATCAGCCCCAGCATTTT
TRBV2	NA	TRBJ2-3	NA	CASRFRELTDTQYF	TGTGCCAGCAGGTTCAGGGAACTCACAGATACGCAGTATTTT
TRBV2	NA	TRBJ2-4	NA	CASGLRDENIQYF	TGTGCCAGCGGCCTACGGGATGAAAACATTCAGTACTTC
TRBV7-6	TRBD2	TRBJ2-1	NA	CASSLETGSQGGEQFF	TGTGCCAGCAGCTTAGAAACGGGGTCCCAGGGAGGGGAGCAGTTCTTC
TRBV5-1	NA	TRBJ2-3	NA	CASSLAGGSSTDTQYF	TGCGCCAGCAGCTTGGCTGGGGGCTCCAGCACAGATACGCAGTATTTT
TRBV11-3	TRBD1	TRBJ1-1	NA	CASSPGQSNTEAFF	TGTGCCAGCAGCCCGGGACAGTCGAACACTGAAGCTTTCTTT
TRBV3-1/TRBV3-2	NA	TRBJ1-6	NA	CASSPQPNSPLHF	TGTGCCAGCAGCCCCCAACCGAATTCACCCCTCCACTTT
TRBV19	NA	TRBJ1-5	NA	CASSIGRGRGNQPQHF	TGTGCCAGTAGTATTGGCAGGGGCAGGGGCAATCAGCCCCAGCATTTT
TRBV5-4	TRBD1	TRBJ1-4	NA	CASSLGQASSKLFF	TGTGCCAGCAGCCTGGGACAGGCGAGTTCAAAACTGTTTTTT
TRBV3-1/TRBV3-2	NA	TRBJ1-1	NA	CASSPQTSIYGEAFF	TGTGCCAGCAGCCCTCAGACTAGTATTTACGGTGAAGCTTTCTTT
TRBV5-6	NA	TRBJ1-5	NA	CASSLGAGTSNQPQHF	TGTGCCAGCAGCTTGGGGGCGGGGACGAGCAATCAGCCCCAGCATTTT
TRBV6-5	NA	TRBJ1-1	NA	CASSIEGGNTEAFF	TGTGCCAGCAGTATCGAGGGGGGAAACACTGAAGCTTTCTTT
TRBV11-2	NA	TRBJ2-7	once	CASSLGGGGYEQYF	TGTGCCAGCAGCTTAGGGGGAGGGGGGTACGAGCAGTACTTC
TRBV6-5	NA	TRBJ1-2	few	CASSRQVSNYGYTF	TGTGCCAGCAGTCGACAGGTCTCTAACTATGGCTACACCTTC